This T cell receptor beta chain was identified in a study of T cell responses to AZD1222 COVID-19 vaccine. Study results and limitations: There were mostly white British donors and more females than males, and clonal diversity was possibly underestimated. Just five to seven people given AZD1222 tested seropositive at baseline.

Concerning this clone: Antigen specificity is unknown.

V dropped 0 bases and J dropped 3; count of bases not matched to a gene: 8. This CDR3 is 17 amino acids long. In germline, CDR1 is SGHTA, CDR2 FQGTGA. This table comes from immunoSEQ multiplex PCR, and its TCRdb copy is limited to in-frame clones, with some not included. The sample gives more than 150,000 clones, roughly 93% of which show up once; approximately 0.98% is in the top ten. This chain links TRBV7-3 with TRBJ1-1, with TRBD1 matching 9 bases. Sequenced here: peripheral blood, sampled on day 0 of AZD1222 vaccination. This TCR was sampled from an adult in good health. In nucleotides, the CDR3 is TGTGCCAGCAGCTTAACCCGGGACAGGGAGCAAGACACTGAAGCTTTCTTT. Amino acid sequence: CASSLTRDREQDTEAFF. The whole variable domain, filled in from reference TRBV7-3 and TRBJ1-1, reads GAGVSQTPSNKVTEKGKYVELRCDPISGHTALYWYRQSLGQGPEFLIYFQGTGAADDSGLPNDRFFAVRPEGSVSTLKIQRTERGDSAVYLCASSLTRDREQDTEAFFGQGTRLTVV.